This section outlines one T cell receptor beta chain sequence together with its context. This CDR3 is 15 amino acids long. Trimming removed 6 bases from V and 9 bases from J, with 18 bases in between. Germline assignment: CDR1 MNHEY and CDR2 SVGEGT. These data belong to a study of blood T cell repertoires in COVID-19. Using immunoSEQ multiplex PCR, the repertoire was profiled, and TCRdb retains in-frame clones only, with some absent. Here the sample spans more than 200,000 clones, 80% to 85% being singletons. The specimen was peripheral blood. The receptor was isolated from a man aged 40-49 years with acute or convalescent COVID-19. The chain employs TRBV6-2 or TRBV6-3 and TRBJ1-6, with D tentatively TRBD1 (6 bases). CDR3 residues: CASSLTTGQVSPLHF. The CDR3 DNA follows: TGTGCCAGCAGCCTGACGACAGGTCAAGTTTCACCCCTCCACTTT.